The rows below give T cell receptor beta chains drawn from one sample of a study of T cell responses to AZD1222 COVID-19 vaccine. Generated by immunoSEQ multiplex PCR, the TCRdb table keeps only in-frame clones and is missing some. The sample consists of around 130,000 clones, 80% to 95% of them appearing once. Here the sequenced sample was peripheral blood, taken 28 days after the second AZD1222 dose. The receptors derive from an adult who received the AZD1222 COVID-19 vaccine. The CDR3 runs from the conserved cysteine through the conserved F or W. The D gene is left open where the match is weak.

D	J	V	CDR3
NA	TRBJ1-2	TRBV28	CASTPGGAGQNYGYTF
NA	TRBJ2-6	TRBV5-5	CASSLVGSGLGVSGANVLTF
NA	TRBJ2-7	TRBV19	CASTLRSHGGEQYF
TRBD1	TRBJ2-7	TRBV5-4	CASSFTGVGQGSSYEQYF
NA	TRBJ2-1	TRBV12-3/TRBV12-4	CASQKGAYNEQFF
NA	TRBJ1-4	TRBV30	CAWSFGIGEKLFF
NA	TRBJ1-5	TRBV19	CASTITGNQPQHF
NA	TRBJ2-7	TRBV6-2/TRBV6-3	CASSYSDSYEQYF
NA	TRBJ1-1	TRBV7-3	CASSSDSDTEAFF
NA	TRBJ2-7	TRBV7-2	CASSSNSYEQYF
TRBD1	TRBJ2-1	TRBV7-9	CASSLKGTGYLGNEQFF
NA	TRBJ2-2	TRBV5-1	CASSWTVRGTGELFF
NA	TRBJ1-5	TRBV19	CASSVQGQPQHF
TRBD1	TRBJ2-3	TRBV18	CASSPGTGGKTDTQYF
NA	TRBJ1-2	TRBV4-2	CASSQGNGGDGYTF
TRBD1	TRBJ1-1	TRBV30	CAWRITGDTEAFF
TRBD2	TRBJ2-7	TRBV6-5	CASRPGGGRHEQYF
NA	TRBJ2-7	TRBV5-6	CASSRQSYEQYF
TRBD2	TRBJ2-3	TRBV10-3	CAISALGTSGENTQYF
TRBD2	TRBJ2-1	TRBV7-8	CASSLRGGSGRSGEQFF
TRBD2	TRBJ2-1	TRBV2	CASSSRLAASYNEQFF
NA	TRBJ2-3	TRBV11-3	CASSQGVGTDTQYF
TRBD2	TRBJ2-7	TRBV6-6	CASSRTSGSSYEQYF
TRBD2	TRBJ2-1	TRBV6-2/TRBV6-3	CASSYSVRGYNEQFF
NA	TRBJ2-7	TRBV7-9	CASSLDRTKNEQYF
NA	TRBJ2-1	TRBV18	CASSPGSSYNEQFF
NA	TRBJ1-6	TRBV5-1	CASSLEGTDYNSPLHF
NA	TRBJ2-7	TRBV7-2	CASSLDGRPYYEQYF
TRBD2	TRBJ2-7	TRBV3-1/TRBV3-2	CASSQVAGGPYEQYF
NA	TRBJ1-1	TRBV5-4	CASSFGGAVAFF
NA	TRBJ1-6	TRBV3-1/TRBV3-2	CASSQRGGIYNSPLHF
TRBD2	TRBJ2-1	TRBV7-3	CASSARTSVDEQFF
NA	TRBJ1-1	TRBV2	CASIMNTEAFF
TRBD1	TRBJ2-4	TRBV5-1	CASSITGGGVSNIQYF
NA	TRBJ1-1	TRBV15	CATSSRGAEAFF
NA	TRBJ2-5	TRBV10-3	CAISESGGRWETQYF
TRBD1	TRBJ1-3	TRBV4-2	CASSQDYRFGGTGGGSGNTIYF
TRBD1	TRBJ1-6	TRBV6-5	CASSSEFLRGRSPLHF
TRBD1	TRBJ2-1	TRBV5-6	CASSLQGFPYNEQFF
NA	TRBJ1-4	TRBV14	CASSQDLMGKLFF